One T cell receptor (beta chain) is described in this entry. Clones were sequenced by immunoSEQ multiplex PCR, and TCRdb holds only the in-frame ones, with some missing. Among about 66,000 clones listed, 75% to 95% were seen once. The source of the sample is a study of T cell changes during pregnancy in multiple sclerosis. This CDR3 has 17 amino acids. Germline values: CDR1 KGHSH, CDR2 LQKENI. The V gene end was trimmed by 4 bases and the J gene end by 2 bases; junction bases not matched to a gene: 6. This sample comprised CD8+ T cells from peripheral blood mononuclear cells, obtained before pregnancy. The chain couples TRBV18 to TRBJ2-3; 13 nucleotides agree with TRBD2. The clonotype was recovered from a female donor with multiple sclerosis, enrolled in a pregnancy study. CDR3 residues: CASSLTTSGGNTDTQYF. Here the CDR3 DNA reads TGTGCCAGCTCACTGACGACTAGCGGGGGGAACACAGATACGCAGTATTTT.